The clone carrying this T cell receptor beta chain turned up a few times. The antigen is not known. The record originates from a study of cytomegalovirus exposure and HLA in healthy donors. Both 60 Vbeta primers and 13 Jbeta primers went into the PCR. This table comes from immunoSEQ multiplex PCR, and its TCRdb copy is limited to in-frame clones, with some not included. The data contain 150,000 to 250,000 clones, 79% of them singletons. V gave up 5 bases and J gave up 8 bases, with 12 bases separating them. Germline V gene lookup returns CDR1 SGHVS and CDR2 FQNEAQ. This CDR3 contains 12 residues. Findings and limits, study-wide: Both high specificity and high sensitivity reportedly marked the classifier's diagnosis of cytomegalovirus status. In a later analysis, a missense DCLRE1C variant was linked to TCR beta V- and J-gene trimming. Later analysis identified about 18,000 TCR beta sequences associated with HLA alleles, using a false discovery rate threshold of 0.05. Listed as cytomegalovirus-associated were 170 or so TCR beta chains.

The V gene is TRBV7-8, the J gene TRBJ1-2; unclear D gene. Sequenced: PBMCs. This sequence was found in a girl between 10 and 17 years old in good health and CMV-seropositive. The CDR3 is CASSRNGEGYTF. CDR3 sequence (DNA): TGTGCCAGCAGCCGAAACGGGGAGGGCTACACCTTC.